The sequence of this T cell receptor beta chain was determined in a study of Ad26.COV2.S vaccination and SARS-CoV-2 variants. Assay: immunoSEQ multiplex PCR; the TCRdb copy retains only in-frame clones and omits some. There are more than 300,000 clones in the sample; about 88% occur only once, and around 6.4% lies in the top ten. Described treatment: roughly 18 received Ad26.COV2.S at low or high dose, single or two shots; 5 received placebo; per-sample allocation not given. After the first vaccine or placebo injection, samples were drawn on day 63. Germline assignment: CDR1 MNHEY and CDR2 SVGEGT. V shed 6 bases, J shed 0 bases, and the junction held 4 bases outside the gene matches. CDR3 length: 14 residues. As to this clone: What it binds is not known.

Study-wide findings and caveats: After vaccination, substantial breadth of spike-specific CD8+ and CD4+ responses was reported.

The clonotype was recovered from a person aged 18 to 65 who received the Ad26.COV2.S COVID-19 vaccine or a placebo. The V and J genes are TRBV6-2 or TRBV6-3 and TRBJ1-1, with 7 bases identical to TRBD1. This material consisted of peripheral blood, taken in a trial of Ad26.COV2.S vaccine versus placebo. The CDR3 region has the DNA TGTGCCAGCAGACCTCAGGGGGTGAACACTGAAGCTTTCTTT. Its translation: CASRPQGVNTEAFF.